A single sample gave rise to the 17 T cell receptor beta chains below, sequenced in a study of blood T cell repertoires in COVID-19. Sequencing was performed with immunoSEQ multiplex PCR; in TCRdb, only in-frame clones are kept and a portion is missing. This sample yields about 90,000 clones, of which about 88% are seen a single time; more than 1% belongs to the top ten. Sequenced material: peripheral blood. The receptors here all came from an elderly man with active or convalescent COVID-19.

CDR3 DNA: TGTGCCAGCAGCTTTGCCGGGACGAGGGGGCTACGCGAGCAGTACTTC. Protein product: CASSFAGTRGLREQYF. This sequence joins TRBV7-6 and TRBJ2-7, with 7 positions matching TRBD1. V trimming: 3 bases; J trimming: 6 bases; junction bases outside the gene matches: 14. Germline loops: CDR1 SGHVS, CDR2 FNYEAQ. The CDR3 loop spans 16 amino acids.

This rearrangement joins TRBV5-5 to TRBJ1-2; no clear D gene. The V gene's germline CDR1 is SGHKS and CDR2 YYEKEE (reference sequence). This CDR3 is 15 amino acids long. V lost 0 bases to trimming and J lost 4 bases, with 13 bases between them. The CDR3 is CASSLGRAEGYGYTF. The CDR3 DNA follows: TGTGCCAGCAGCTTGGGTAGGGCAGAGGGCTATGGCTACACCTTC.

The V and J genes are TRBV28 and TRBJ1-2, with D tentatively TRBD1 (5 bases). The CDR3 has 13 amino acids. The germline V gene encodes CDR1 MDHEN and CDR2 SYDVKM. The V and J ends lost 10 bases and 3 bases respectively, with 15 bases between them. The CDR3 spells CATGGGSDYGYTF. The DNA for the CDR3 is TGTGCCACCGGCGGGGGGAGTGACTATGGCTACACCTTC.

The rearrangement links TRBV9 to TRBJ2-5, with 12 bases lining up with TRBD1. The trim removed 4 bases at V and 5 bases at J, leaving 12 bases unmatched. The germline CDR1 and CDR2 sequences are SGDLS and YYNGEE. This CDR3 is built from 17 residues. CDR3 nucleotides: TGTGCCAGCAGCCCTACCGGGGACAGGGGGCGCGAGGAGACCCAGTACTTC. This encodes CASSPTGDRGREETQYF.

This rearrangement joins TRBV7-2 to TRBJ2-5; no reliable D call. Germline loops: CDR1 SGHTA, CDR2 FQGNSA. The length of the CDR3 is 14 residues. The germline V and J ends were trimmed by 3 bases and 1 base, with 9 bases remaining between them. This CDR3 reads CASSLITAQETQYF. CDR3 in DNA: TGTGCCAGCAGCTTGATTACAGCCCAAGAGACCCAGTACTTC.

This clone has just one count. The chain uses TRBV5-1 and TRBJ2-7; 13 bases match TRBD2. The CDR3 consists of 15 residues. The junction had 6 bases not matched to a gene; V was cut back by 4 bases and J by 5 bases. Per germline, CDR1 SGHRS and CDR2 YFSETQ. CDR3 in DNA: TGCGCCAGCAGCCCACTAGCGGGAGGGCCGAACGAGCAGTACTTC. This encodes CASSPLAGGPNEQYF.

The gene calls are TRBV5-8 and TRBJ1-5, with D unclear. V lost 4 bases and J lost 2, with 19 bases in between. CDR1 and CDR2 from the germline V gene are SGHTS and YDEGEE. There are 17 residues in the CDR3. The DNA for the CDR3 is TGTGCCAGCAGCCGGAGGGTCTCAGATAGGGGCAATCAGCCCCAGCATTTT. As protein: CASSRRVSDRGNQPQHF. Based on the CDR3 plus reference TRBV5-8 and TRBJ1-5, the full variable domain is EAGVTQSPTHLIKTRGQQATLRCSPISGHTSVYWYQQALGLGLQFLLWYDEGEERNRGNFPPRFSGRQFPNYSSELNVNALELEDSALYLCASSRRVSDRGNQPQHFGDGTRLSIL.

This chain joins TRBV24-1 and TRBJ2-1, with D possibly matching TRBD2 (5 bases). Germline CDR1 reads KGHDR; CDR2 reads SFDVKD. Trimming removed 10 bases from V and 8 bases from J, with 11 bases in between. The CDR3 length is 11 residues. CDR3 nucleotides: TGTGCCACGGGGAGTAGCGATGAGCAGTTCTTC. Its translation is CATGSSDEQFF.

The V gene is TRBV18, the J gene TRBJ2-5, with D unclear. The CDR3 contains 16 residues. From germline, CDR1 is KGHSH and CDR2 LQKENI. V was trimmed by 6 bases and J by 5 bases, leaving 22 bases between them. CDR3 amino acids: CASSPPRRLVGETQYF. CDR3 in DNA: TGTGCCAGCTCCCCTCCTCGCCGGCTAGTCGGTGAGACCCAGTACTTC. The full variable domain, with the rest looked up from reference TRBV18 and TRBJ2-5, is NAGVMQNPRHLVRRRGQEARLRCSPMKGHSHVYWYRQLPEEGLKFMVYLQKENIIDESGMPKERFSAEFPKEGPSILRIQQVVRGDSAAYFCASSPPRRLVGETQYFGPGTRLLVL.

The J gene is TRBJ1-2, the V gene TRBV25-1; D is unresolved. V lost 1 base to trimming and J lost 2 bases, with 8 bases between them. The CDR3 loop spans 14 amino acids. Looked up from germline, CDR1 is MGHDK and CDR2 is SYGVNS. The CDR3 DNA reads TGTGCCAGCAGTGAATTTCACAGCAACTATGGCTACACCTTC. This gives the protein CASSEFHSNYGYTF.

V usage is TRBV27 and J usage is TRBJ1-2; D not resolved. Deletions cut 5 bases from V and 0 bases from J, with 7 bases between. Germline CDR1 reads MNHEY; CDR2 reads SMNVEV (reference sequence). The CDR3 sequence is 13 residues long. CDR3 sequence: CASSPVANYGYTF. The CDR3 DNA is TGTGCCAGCAGTCCGGTAGCTAACTATGGCTACACCTTC.

V and J are TRBV7-9 and TRBJ1-1; no clear D gene. The germline V gene has CDR1 SEHNR and CDR2 FQNEAQ (reference sequence). The CDR3 totals 14 residues. V was pared by 1 base and J by 7 bases, with 13 bases between. The CDR3 spells CASSLVDRSGEAFF. In DNA form, the CDR3 reads TGTGCCAGCAGCTTAGTAGATCGAAGTGGTGAAGCTTTCTTT.

The chain employs TRBV24-1 and TRBJ1-2, with 11 bases fitting TRBD1. The CDR3 loop spans 16 amino acids. Germline V CDR1 and CDR2: KGHDR, SFDVKD. The junction had 10 bases not matched to a gene; V was cut back by 4 bases and J by 7 bases. The CDR3, as DNA: TGTGCCACCAGTGACCGGACAGGGGGCGGTCACAGTGGCTACACCTTC. Translation gives CATSDRTGGGHSGYTF.

Only one count was recorded for this clone. The CDR3 spells CAISRTGLAGVITSTDTQYF. CDR3 nucleotides: TGTGCCATCAGCAGAACGGGACTAGCGGGAGTGATCACTAGCACAGATACGCAGTATTTT. The V gene is TRBV10-3, the J gene TRBJ2-3, with 14 bases identical to TRBD2. Germline CDR1 and CDR2: ENHRY and SYGVKD. The CDR3 runs 20 residues. V was clipped by 6 bases and J by 0 bases; unmatched bases: 14.

This chain connects TRBV10-3 to TRBJ1-2; perhaps TRBD1 as D (5 bases). The CDR3 runs 13 residues. Germline CDR1 ENHRY, CDR2 SYGVKD. Trimming removed 3 bases from V and 7 bases from J, with 12 bases in between. As DNA, the CDR3 is TGTGCCATCAGTGACGGCAGGGCCCGTGGCTACACCTTC. Translated: CAISDGRARGYTF.

This chain joins TRBV4-2 and TRBJ2-1; TRBD2 aligns across 9 bases. CDR3 length equals 15 residues. Losses at the gene ends were 1 base for V and 5 bases for J; bases not matched to a gene: 3. CDR1 and CDR2 from the germline V gene are LGHNA and YNFKEQ. CDR3 sequence (DNA): TGTGCCAGCAGCCAAGGGTCTAGCGGGAACAATGAGCAGTTCTTC. It yields the protein CASSQGSSGNNEQFF.

The chain couples TRBV7-9 to TRBJ2-3; 10 positions match TRBD1. The CDR3 spans 15 residues. V shed 5 bases, J shed 1 base, and the junction held 3 bases outside the gene matches. CDR1 and CDR2 from the germline V gene are SEHNR and FQNEAQ (reference sequence). The CDR3: CASSPGTGGTDTQYF. The CDR3 region has the DNA TGTGCCAGCAGCCCCGGGACAGGGGGCACAGATACGCAGTATTTT.